A single sample is the source of the 27 T cell receptor beta chains below, sequenced in a study of sequential checkpoint blockade in melanoma. Profiled with immunoSEQ multiplex PCR; TCRdb holds only in-frame clones, not every one. The table has roughly 17,000 clones, about two thirds seen once. Treatment of the sample: randomized to nivolumab then ipilimumab (arm A) or the reverse (arm B). This material consisted of CD8+ T cells sorted from blood (inferred from file names), taken from a patient given nivolumab and ipilimumab in sequence. These receptors originate from a human donor with melanoma.

J is TRBJ2-6 and V is TRBV4-1; TRBD1 might be the D (6 bases). Germline CDR1 reads MGHRA; CDR2 reads YSYEKL. Trimming shortened V by 0 bases and J by 1 base, and 7 bases separated the two germline ends. The CDR3 has 16 residues. The CDR3 DNA sequence: TGCGCCAGCAGCCAAGAAGGGGGATCTGGGGCCAACGTCCTGACTTTC. Protein: CASSQEGGSGANVLTF.

As DNA, the CDR3 is TGTGCTAGTGGTCGCCCCGGGACAGGGAAGGGCGAGCAGTACTTC. It is translated as CASGRPGTGKGEQYF. The rearrangement joins TRBV12-5 to TRBJ2-7; the match to TRBD1 covers 9 bases. V trimming: 5 bases; J trimming: 6 bases; junction bases outside the gene matches: 11. CDR3 length: 15 amino acids. Germline assignment: CDR1 LGHNT and CDR2 FRNRAP.

The chain joins TRBV7-8 to TRBJ1-2; no firm D call. The V and J ends lost 2 bases and 5 bases respectively, with 12 bases between them. Looked up from germline, CDR1 is SGHVS and CDR2 is FQNEAQ. This CDR3 spans 14 amino acids. CDR3 protein: CASSLSSTGYGYTF. The DNA for the CDR3 is TGTGCCAGCAGCTTATCATCGACCGGGTATGGCTACACCTTC.

The chain joins TRBV11-3 to TRBJ2-1; 9 bases line up with TRBD1. The V gene end was trimmed by 3 bases and the J gene end by 4 bases; junction bases not matched to a gene: 4. Per germline, CDR1 SGHNT and CDR2 YENEEA. The CDR3 has 15 residues. The CDR3, as DNA: TGTGCCAGCAGCTTCGGGACAGGGATGTACAATGAGCAGTTCTTC. It translates to CASSFGTGMYNEQFF.

The V and J genes are TRBV11-2 and TRBJ2-7; perhaps TRBD1 as D (6 bases). The CDR3 is 16 residues long. Germline CDR1 and CDR2: SGHAT and FQNNGV. V lost 8 bases and J 2 bases, leaving 22 bases between the germline ends. The CDR3 loop is CASSPSQGRMTYEQYF. CDR3 nucleotides: TGTGCCAGCTCCCCCTCCCAGGGGCGGATGACCTACGAGCAGTACTTC.

This clone was found once. The chain joins TRBV6-5 to TRBJ2-5; unclear D gene. The ends were cut back, 4 bases at V and 5 bases at J, with 5 bases in the middle. The germline gives CDR1 MNHEY, CDR2 SVGAGI. The CDR3 is made up of 11 amino acids. The CDR3 reads CASSFLETQYF. As DNA, the CDR3 is TGTGCCAGCAGTTTCCTTGAGACCCAGTACTTC.

The genes are TRBV4-2 and TRBJ2-1, with 8 bases lining up with TRBD2. Unmatched junction bases numbered 3, after V lost 1 base and J lost 4 bases. This CDR3 spans 15 amino acids. CDR1 is LGHNA and CDR2 is YNFKEQ in the germline V gene. The CDR3 region is CASSQGSGGYNEQFF. The CDR3 coding sequence is TGTGCCAGCAGCCAAGGAAGCGGGGGTTACAATGAGCAGTTCTTC.

This sequence joins TRBV29-1 and TRBJ2-3, with 7 positions matching TRBD1. After removal of 6 bases from V and 3 bases from J, the junction contained 6 bases not matched to a gene. Germline lookup yields CDR1 SQVTM and CDR2 ANQGSEA. This CDR3 comprises 13 residues. The DNA for the CDR3 is TGCAGCGTCGCGACAGGGCTTACAGATACGCAGTATTTT. Translation: CSVATGLTDTQYF.

J is TRBJ2-7 and V is TRBV9; D not resolved. Looked up from germline, CDR1 is SGDLS and CDR2 is YYNGEE. The V end lost 0 bases, the J end lost 0 bases, and 7 bases lay between the germline ends. The CDR3 extends over 14 amino acids. This CDR3 is CASSVAQSSYEQYF. CDR3 DNA sequence: TGTGCCAGCAGCGTAGCACAGTCCTCCTACGAGCAGTACTTC.

The chain recombines TRBV6-1 with TRBJ2-7; weak D call: TRBD1 (6 bases). Trimming shortened V by 3 bases and J by 1 base, and 10 bases separated the two germline ends. Germline V lookup: CDR1 MNHNS, CDR2 SASEGT. The CDR3 extends over 14 amino acids. The CDR3 DNA reads TGTGCCAGCAGTGACGGGACACTTTCCTACGAGCAGTACGTC. It is translated as CASSDGTLSYEQYV.

Only one count was recorded for this clone. This sequence joins TRBV5-8 and TRBJ2-5; TRBD1 is a possible D gene (5 bases). Trimming pared 3 bases from V and 0 bases from J, leaving 12 bases between. The germline CDR1 and CDR2 sequences are SGHTS and YDEGEE. CDR3 size: 15 residues. The CDR3 protein is CASSSLGVDQETQYF. CDR3 nucleotides: TGTGCCAGCAGCTCGCTAGGGGTGGACCAAGAGACCCAGTACTTC.

The chain joins TRBV5-1 to TRBJ2-1, with TRBD2 identical over 11 bases. Germline V CDR1 and CDR2: SGHRS, YFSETQ. V lost 4 bases and J lost 7; bases outside the gene matches: 4. The CDR3 spans 14 residues. The CDR3 protein is CASSVAGGLNEQFF. As DNA, the CDR3 is TGCGCCAGCAGCGTAGCGGGGGGGCTAAATGAGCAGTTCTTC.

V gene TRBV12-1 combines with J gene TRBJ2-5; the table's D call TRBD1 went unverified against the DNA. TRBV12-1 is described as a pseudogene. This CDR3 is built from 19 residues. CDR3 region: CASSFGPEPGQTYQETQYF. CDR3 in DNA: TGTGCCAGCAGCTTCGGGCCCGAACCGGGACAAACTTACCAAGAGACCCAGTACTTC.

This chain uses TRBV5-8 with TRBJ1-1, with TRBD1 as a possible D gene (5 bases). CDR1 SGHTS and CDR2 YDEGEE come from the germline V gene. The CDR3 has 15 amino acids. The V end was cut by 2 bases, the J end by 5 bases, with 16 bases between. The CDR3 sequence is CASSFYLQGRTEAFF. The CDR3 nucleotides read TGTGCCAGCAGCTTTTATTTGCAGGGAAGAACTGAAGCTTTCTTT. Combining the CDR3 with reference TRBV5-8 and TRBJ1-1 gives the whole variable domain EAGVTQSPTHLIKTRGQQATLRCSPISGHTSVYWYQQALGLGLQFLLWYDEGEERNRGNFPPRFSGRQFPNYSSELNVNALELEDSALYLCASSFYLQGRTEAFFGQGTRLTVV.

The count of this clone is one. V usage is TRBV10-1 and J usage is TRBJ2-4; 10 nucleotides match TRBD2. The CDR3 totals 17 residues. Per germline, CDR1 WNHNN and CDR2 SYGVQD (reference sequence). The V and J ends lost 0 bases and 5 bases, in that order; junction bases with no gene match: 7. CDR3 protein: CASSESKRGGPQNIQYF. The CDR3 region has the DNA TGCGCCAGCAGTGAGTCCAAGCGGGGGGGCCCTCAAAACATTCAGTACTTC.

The chain uses TRBV4-1 and TRBJ1-5; a possible D gene is TRBD1 (6 bases). Germline CDR1 and CDR2: MGHRA and YSYEKL. The CDR3 has 14 amino acids. V dropped 1 base and J dropped 2 bases, with 6 bases sitting between them. As DNA, the CDR3 is TGCGCCAGCAGCCAAGGACAGGGCAATCAGCCCCAGCATTTT. Amino acid sequence: CASSQGQGNQPQHF.

The chain carries TRBV6-1 and TRBJ2-1, with D perhaps matching TRBD2 (5 bases). V was shortened by 5 bases and J by 6 bases, with 8 bases between the two germline ends. The CDR3 loop spans 12 amino acids. CDR1 and CDR2 (germline): MNHNS, SASEGT. CDR3 bases: TGTGCCAGCAGTTTCGGAGGCAATGAGCAGTTCTTC. Residues: CASSFGGNEQFF.

In its sample, this clone was seen once. The chain is built from TRBV13 and TRBJ2-7; D is possibly TRBD1 (6 bases). CDR3 size: 17 residues. Germline V gives CDR1 PRHDT, CDR2 FYEKMQ (reference sequence). V was cut by 5 bases and J by 5 bases, with 25 bases left in between. The chain's CDR3 is CASSPAPPGHEDHEQYF. CDR3 in DNA: TGTGCCAGCAGCCCCGCACCCCCGGGACACGAGGACCACGAGCAGTACTTC.

The chain uses TRBV9 and TRBJ1-1; no clear D. Germline assignment: CDR1 SGDLS and CDR2 YYNGEE. V lost 0 bases and J lost 8, with 11 bases in between. The CDR3 covers 13 residues. CDR3 in DNA: TGTGCCAGCAGCGTAGGAGTAGCAAGCGAAGCTTTCTTT. Its protein is CASSVGVASEAFF. Full variable domain (missing parts from reference TRBV9 and TRBJ1-1): DSGVTQTPKHLITATGQRVTLRCSPRSGDLSVYWYQQSLDQGLQFLIQYYNGEERAKGNILERFSAQQFPDLHSELNLSSLELGDSALYFCASSVGVASEAFFGQGTRLTVV.

The chain has TRBV15 and TRBJ2-2; 7 positions agree with TRBD1. CDR1 and CDR2 from the germline V gene are LNHNV and YYDKDF (reference sequence). The V gene end was trimmed by 5 bases and the J gene end by 2 bases; junction bases not matched to a gene: 11. The CDR3 length is 17 residues. CDR3 sequence reads: CATSDPQNRGNTGELFF. The CDR3 DNA reads TGTGCCACCAGCGACCCCCAGAACAGGGGAAACACCGGGGAGCTGTTTTTT.

The chain carries TRBV7-3 and TRBJ2-7; TRBD2 matches at 12 bases. The CDR3 sequence is 17 residues long. Germline loops: CDR1 SGHTA, CDR2 FQGTGA. The trim removed 2 bases at V and 0 bases at J, leaving 5 bases unmatched. CDR3 nucleotide sequence: TGTGCCAGCAGCTTACCTAGCGGGGGGGCCAGCTCCTACGAGCAGTACTTC. Encoded protein: CASSLPSGGASSYEQYF.

In this sample, this clone turned up a few times. This chain connects TRBV11-2 to TRBJ2-1; 8 bases are a match to TRBD2. The CDR3 is 16 amino acids. Germline loops: CDR1 SGHAT, CDR2 FQNNGV. The V gene end was trimmed by 6 bases and the J gene end by 10 bases; junction bases not matched to a gene: 17. CDR3 nucleotides: TGTGCCAGCAGTCCCCCCGGGGGGGTGGGCCCCCTAGAGCAGTTCTTC. Amino acids: CASSPPGGVGPLEQFF.

The V call is TRBV7-2, the J call TRBJ1-1; no definite D call. Per the germline V gene, CDR1 is SGHTA and CDR2 is FQGNSA. This CDR3 comprises 13 residues. V lost 2 bases and J lost 13, with 17 bases in between. The CDR3 nucleotides read TGTGCCAGCAGCTTAATTAGCGGGGATGTTGTTTTCTTT. Its translation is CASSLISGDVVFF.

This clone was recorded once. The chain has TRBV10-3 and TRBJ1-1; 7 bases line up with TRBD1. The germline gives CDR1 ENHRY, CDR2 SYGVKD. The CDR3 totals 15 residues. Germline trimming cut 2 bases from V and 3 bases from J; bases unmatched to any gene: 6. The DNA for the CDR3 is TGTGCCATCAGTGAGGGGCGACAGGGCCACACTGAAGCTTTCTTT. This sequence encodes CAISEGRQGHTEAFF.

The chain carries TRBV5-6 and TRBJ1-2, with D unclear. Trimming pared 0 bases from V and 8 bases from J, leaving 14 bases between. There are 14 residues in the CDR3. Looked up from germline, CDR1 is SGHDT and CDR2 is YYEEEE. The CDR3 here is CASSLAGRRHGYTF. The CDR3 coding sequence is TGTGCCAGCAGCTTGGCGGGCAGGAGGCACGGCTACACCTTC.

The rearrangement links TRBV5-6 to TRBJ1-4; 7 positions match TRBD1. The CDR3 length is 17 residues. Germline lookup yields CDR1 SGHDT and CDR2 YYEEEE. Germline trimming cut 3 bases from V and 8 bases from J; bases unmatched to any gene: 16. This CDR3 is CASSSRGQTNWGEKLFF. CDR3 sequence (DNA): TGTGCCAGCAGCTCGAGGGGACAGACTAATTGGGGGGAAAAACTGTTTTTT.

As concerns this clone: Other DNA sequences of this sample code for an identical CDR3. This chain uses TRBV27 with TRBJ2-1; 8 nucleotides line up with TRBD1. CDR3 length: 15 residues. Losses at the gene ends were 2 bases for V and 0 bases for J; bases not matched to a gene: 0. Germline CDR1 reads MNHEY; CDR2 reads SMNVEV (reference sequence). CDR3 protein: CASSLGQGSYNEQFF. The CDR3 DNA is TGTGCCAGCAGTTTAGGACAGGGCTCCTACAATGAGCAGTTCTTC.